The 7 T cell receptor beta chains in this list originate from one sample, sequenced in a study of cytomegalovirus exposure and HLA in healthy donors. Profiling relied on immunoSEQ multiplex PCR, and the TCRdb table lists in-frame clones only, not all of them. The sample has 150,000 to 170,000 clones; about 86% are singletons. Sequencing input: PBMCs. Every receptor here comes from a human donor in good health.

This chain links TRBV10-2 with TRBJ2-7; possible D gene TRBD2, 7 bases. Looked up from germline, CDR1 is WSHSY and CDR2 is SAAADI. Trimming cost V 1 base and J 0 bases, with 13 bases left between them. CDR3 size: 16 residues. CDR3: CASSELGGGSSYEQYF. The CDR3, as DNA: TGCGCCAGCAGTGAGTTAGGGGGGGGGAGCTCCTACGAGCAGTACTTC.

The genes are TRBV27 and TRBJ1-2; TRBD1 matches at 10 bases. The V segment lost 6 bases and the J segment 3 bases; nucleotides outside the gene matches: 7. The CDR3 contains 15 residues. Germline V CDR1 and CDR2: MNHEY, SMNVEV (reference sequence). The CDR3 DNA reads TGTGCCAGCAGACCCCGGACAGGGGGTTACTATGGCTACACCTTC. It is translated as CASRPRTGGYYGYTF.

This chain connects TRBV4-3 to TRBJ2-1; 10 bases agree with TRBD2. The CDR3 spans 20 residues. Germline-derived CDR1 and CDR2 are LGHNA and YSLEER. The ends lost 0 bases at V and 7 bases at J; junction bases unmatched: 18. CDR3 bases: TGCGCCAGCAGCCAAGAACTTCTAGCGGGGGCATCCGTCCGCTATAATGAGCAGTTCTTC. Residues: CASSQELLAGASVRYNEQFF.

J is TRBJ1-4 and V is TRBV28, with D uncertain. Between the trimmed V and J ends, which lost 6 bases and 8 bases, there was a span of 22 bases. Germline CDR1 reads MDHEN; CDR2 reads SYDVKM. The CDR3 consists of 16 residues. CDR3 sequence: CASSYLRRKGGEKLFF. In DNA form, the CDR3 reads TGTGCCAGCAGCTACCTTAGACGGAAAGGCGGGGAAAAACTGTTTTTT.

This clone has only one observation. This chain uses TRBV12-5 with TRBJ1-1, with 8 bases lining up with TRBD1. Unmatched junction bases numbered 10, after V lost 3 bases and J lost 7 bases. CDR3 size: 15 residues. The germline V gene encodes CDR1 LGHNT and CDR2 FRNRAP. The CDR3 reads CASGLHRGLMNEAFF. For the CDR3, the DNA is TGTGCTAGTGGTTTACACAGGGGGTTGATGAATGAAGCTTTCTTT.

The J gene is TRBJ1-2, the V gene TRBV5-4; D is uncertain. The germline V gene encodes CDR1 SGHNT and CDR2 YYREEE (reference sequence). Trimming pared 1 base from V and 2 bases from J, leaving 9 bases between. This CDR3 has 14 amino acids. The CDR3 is CASSLFEKNYGYTF. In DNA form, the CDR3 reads TGTGCCAGCAGCTTGTTCGAGAAGAACTATGGCTACACCTTC.

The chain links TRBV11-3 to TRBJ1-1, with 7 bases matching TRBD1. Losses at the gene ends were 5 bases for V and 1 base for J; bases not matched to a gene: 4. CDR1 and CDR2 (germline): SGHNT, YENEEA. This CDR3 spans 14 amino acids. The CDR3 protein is CASSPGTENTEAFF. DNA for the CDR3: TGTGCCAGCAGCCCGGGGACAGAGAACACTGAAGCTTTCTTT. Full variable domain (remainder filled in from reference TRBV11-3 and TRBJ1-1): EAGVVQSPRYKIIEKKQPVAFWCNPISGHNTLYWYLQNLGQGPELLIRYENEEAVDDSQLPKDRFSAERLKGVDSTLKIQPAELGDSAVYLCASSPGTENTEAFFGQGTRLTVV.